This record covers a single TCR beta chain. Its antigen remains unknown. The germline CDR1 and CDR2 sequences are MNHNY and SVGAGI (reference sequence). The CDR3 totals 15 residues. Trimming shortened V by 3 bases and J by 4 bases, and 15 bases separated the two germline ends. The sample belongs to a study of graft-versus-host responses after intestinal transplantation. The study's findings and limits: Analysis identified GvH clones in recipient marrow, with some appearing first in ileum or blood.

The protocol was immunoSEQ multiplex PCR, while the TCRdb copy is restricted to in-frame clones and leaves out a portion. This sample carries 35,000 to 45,000 clones, nearly 90% of them seen once, and the ten largest clones take around 7%. Sample: PBMCs, taken about 270 days after transplant. The clonotype was recovered from a human patient who received an intestinal transplant, so some T cells may come from the graft donor. The chain employs TRBV6-6 and TRBJ1-2; D may be TRBD1 (5 bases). This chain's CDR3 is CASSYSTALAYGYTF. CDR3 bases: TGTGCCAGCAGTTATTCGACAGCCCTGGCCTATGGCTACACCTTC.